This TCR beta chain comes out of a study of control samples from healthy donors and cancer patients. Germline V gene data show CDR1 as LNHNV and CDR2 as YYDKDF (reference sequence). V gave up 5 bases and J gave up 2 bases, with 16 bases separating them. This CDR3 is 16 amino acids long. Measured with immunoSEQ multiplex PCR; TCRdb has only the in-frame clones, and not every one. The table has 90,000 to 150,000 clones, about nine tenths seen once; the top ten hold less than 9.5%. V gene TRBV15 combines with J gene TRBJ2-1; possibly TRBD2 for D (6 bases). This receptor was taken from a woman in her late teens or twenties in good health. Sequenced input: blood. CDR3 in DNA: TGTGCCACCAGCTCAGGGAGGAGGGAACCCTACAATGAGCAGTTCTTC. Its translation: CATSSGRREPYNEQFF. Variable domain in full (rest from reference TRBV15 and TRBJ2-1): DAMVIQNPRYQVTQFGKPVTLSCSQTLNHNVMYWYQQKSSQAPKLLFHYYDKDFNNEADTPDNFQSRRPNTSFCFLDIRSPGLGDTAMYLCATSSGRREPYNEQFFGPGTRLTVL.